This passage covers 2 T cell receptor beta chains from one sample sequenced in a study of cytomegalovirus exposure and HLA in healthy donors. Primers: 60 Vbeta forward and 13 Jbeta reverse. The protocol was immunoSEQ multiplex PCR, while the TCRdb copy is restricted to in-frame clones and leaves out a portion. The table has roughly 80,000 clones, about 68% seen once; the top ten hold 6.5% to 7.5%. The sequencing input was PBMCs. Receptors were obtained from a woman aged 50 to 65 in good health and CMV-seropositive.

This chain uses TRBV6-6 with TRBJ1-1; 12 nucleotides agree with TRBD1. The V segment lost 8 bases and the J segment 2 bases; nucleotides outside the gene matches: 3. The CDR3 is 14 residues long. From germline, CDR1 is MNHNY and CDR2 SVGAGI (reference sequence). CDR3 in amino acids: CASGGTGGNTEAFF. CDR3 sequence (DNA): TGTGCCAGCGGAGGGACAGGGGGCAACACTGAAGCTTTCTTT.

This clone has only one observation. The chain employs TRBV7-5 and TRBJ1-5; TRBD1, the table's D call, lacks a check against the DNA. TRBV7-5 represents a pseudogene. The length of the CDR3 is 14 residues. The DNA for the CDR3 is TGTGCCAGAAGCTCCGGACAGCCTAATCAGCCCCAGCATTTT. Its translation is CARSSGQPNQPQHF.